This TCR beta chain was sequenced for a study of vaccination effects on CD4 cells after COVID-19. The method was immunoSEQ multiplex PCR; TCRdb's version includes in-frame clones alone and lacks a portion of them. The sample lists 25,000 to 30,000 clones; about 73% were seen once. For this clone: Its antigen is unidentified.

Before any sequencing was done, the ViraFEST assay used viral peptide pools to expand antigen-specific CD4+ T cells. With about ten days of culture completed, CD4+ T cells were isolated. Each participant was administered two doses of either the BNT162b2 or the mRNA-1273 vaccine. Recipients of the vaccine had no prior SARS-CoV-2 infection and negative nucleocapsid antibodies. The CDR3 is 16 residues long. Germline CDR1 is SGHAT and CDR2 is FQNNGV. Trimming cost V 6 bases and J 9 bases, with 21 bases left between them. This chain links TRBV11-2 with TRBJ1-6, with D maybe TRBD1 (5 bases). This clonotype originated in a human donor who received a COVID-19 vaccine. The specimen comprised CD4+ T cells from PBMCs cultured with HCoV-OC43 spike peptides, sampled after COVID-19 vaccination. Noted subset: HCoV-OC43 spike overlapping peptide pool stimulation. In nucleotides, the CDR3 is TGTGCCAGCAGGGAGGGACGACATACGCTGTTTTCACCCCTCCACTTT. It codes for CASREGRHTLFSPLHF.